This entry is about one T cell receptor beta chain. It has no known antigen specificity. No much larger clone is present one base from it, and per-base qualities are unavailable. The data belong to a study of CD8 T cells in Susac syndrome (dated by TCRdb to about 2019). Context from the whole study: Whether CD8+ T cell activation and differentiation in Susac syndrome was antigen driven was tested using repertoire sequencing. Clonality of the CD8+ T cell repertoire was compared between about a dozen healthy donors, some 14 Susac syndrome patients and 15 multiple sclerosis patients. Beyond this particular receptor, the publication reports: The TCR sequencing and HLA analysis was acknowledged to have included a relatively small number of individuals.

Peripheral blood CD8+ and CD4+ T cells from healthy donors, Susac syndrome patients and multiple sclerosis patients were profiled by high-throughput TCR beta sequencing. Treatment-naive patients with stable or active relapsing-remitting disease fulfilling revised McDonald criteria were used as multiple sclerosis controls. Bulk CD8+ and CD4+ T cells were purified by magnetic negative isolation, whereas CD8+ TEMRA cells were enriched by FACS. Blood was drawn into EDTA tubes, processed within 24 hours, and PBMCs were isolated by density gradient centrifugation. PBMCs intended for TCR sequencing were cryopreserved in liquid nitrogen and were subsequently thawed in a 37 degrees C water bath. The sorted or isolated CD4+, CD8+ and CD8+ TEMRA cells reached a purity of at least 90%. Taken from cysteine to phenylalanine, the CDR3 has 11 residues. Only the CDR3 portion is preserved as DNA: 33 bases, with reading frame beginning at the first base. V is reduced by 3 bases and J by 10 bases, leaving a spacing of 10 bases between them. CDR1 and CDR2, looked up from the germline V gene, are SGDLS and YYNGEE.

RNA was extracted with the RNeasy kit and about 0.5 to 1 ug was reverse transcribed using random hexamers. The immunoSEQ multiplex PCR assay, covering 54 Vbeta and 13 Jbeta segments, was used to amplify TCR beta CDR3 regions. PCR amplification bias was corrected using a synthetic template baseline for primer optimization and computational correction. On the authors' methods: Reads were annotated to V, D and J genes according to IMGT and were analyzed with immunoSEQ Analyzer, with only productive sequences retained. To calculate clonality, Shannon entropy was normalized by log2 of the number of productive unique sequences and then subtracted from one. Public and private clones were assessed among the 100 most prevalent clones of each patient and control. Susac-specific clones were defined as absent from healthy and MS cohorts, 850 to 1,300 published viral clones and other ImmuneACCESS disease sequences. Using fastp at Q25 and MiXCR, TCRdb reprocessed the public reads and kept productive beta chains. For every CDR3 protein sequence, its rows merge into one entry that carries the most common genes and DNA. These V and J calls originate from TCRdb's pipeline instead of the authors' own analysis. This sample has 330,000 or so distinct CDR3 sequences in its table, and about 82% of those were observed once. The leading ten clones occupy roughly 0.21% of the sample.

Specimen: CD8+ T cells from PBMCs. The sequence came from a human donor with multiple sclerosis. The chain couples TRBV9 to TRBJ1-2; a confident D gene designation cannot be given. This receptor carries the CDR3 CASSEGYDYTF. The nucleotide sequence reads TGTGCCAGCAGCGAGGGATACGACTACACCTTC.